This T cell receptor (beta chain) is drawn from a study of OX40 agonist ivuxolimab in advanced cancers. Across the study: Clinicians treated patients with ivuxolimab, an agonistic anti-OX40 (CD134) antibody.

Points from the study as a whole: CD8+ T cells (on average) carried more expanded clones than CD4+ T cells. At 0.1 to 3.0 mg/kg, CD4+ and CD8+ blood T cells expanded clonally by week 6. Low levels of normalized T-cell clonal expansion also appeared in some nonresponders.

Sequenced by immunoSEQ multiplex PCR; TCRdb stores in-frame clones only, minus some. The top ten clones hold 2.8% of a sample with approximately 73,000 clones, roughly 85% of them seen once. A note on this clone: Its antigen is not known.

The sequences come from CD4+ or CD8+ T cells sorted from blood, collected in a trial of the OX40 agonist ivuxolimab. This TCR was recovered from an adult with an advanced solid tumor such as melanoma, head and neck, liver or kidney cancer.

The CDR3: CASSSGTGVTEAFF. CDR3 in DNA: TGCGCCAGCAGCTCAGGGACAGGGGTAACTGAAGCTTTCTTT. The chain employs TRBV5-1 and TRBJ1-1; 10 nucleotides match TRBD1. The germline V gene encodes CDR1 SGHRS and CDR2 YFSETQ. After removal of 3 bases from V and 5 bases from J, the junction contained 4 bases not matched to a gene. This CDR3 region has 14 residues.